Below are 27 T cell receptor beta chains sequenced from a single sample in a study of CD8 T cells in Susac syndrome. Random-hexamer reverse transcription was applied to roughly 0.5 to 1 ug RNA. TCRdb re-analysed the immunoSEQ multiplex PCR reads in MiXCR, keeping a single row per CDR3 protein. The top ten clones hold about 0.076% of a sample with over 120,000 distinct CDR3 sequences, roughly 95% of them seen once. The sample taken for sequencing was CD4+ T cells from PBMCs. The receptors here all came from a human donor in good health.

CDR3 region: CSARQLEAFF. The CDR3 DNA reads TGCAGTGCCAGACAATTAGAGGCTTTCTTT. V and J are TRBV20-1 and TRBJ1-1; D gene unclear. Germline V gives CDR1 DFQATT, CDR2 SNEGSKA (reference sequence). This CDR3 is 10 amino acids long. V lost 6 bases to trimming and J lost 11 bases, with 13 bases between them.

This chain joins TRBV2 and TRBJ2-7; TRBD1 is a possible D gene (6 bases). This CDR3 region has 12 residues. Germline-derived CDR1 and CDR2 are SNHLY and FYNNEI. The V end was cut by 4 bases, the J end by 3 bases, with 7 bases between. CDR3: CASSGDIYEQYF. The DNA of the CDR3 is TGTGCCAGCAGTGGGGACATCTACGAGCAGTACTTC. Complete variable domain (other parts from reference TRBV2 and TRBJ2-7): EPEVTQTPSHQVTQMGQEVILRCVPISNHLYFYWYRQILGQKVEFLVSFYNNEISEKSEIFDDQFSVERPDGSNFTLKIRSTKLEDSAMYFCASSGDIYEQYFGPGTRLTVT.

The chain has TRBV7-9 and TRBJ1-2, with 9 bases aligning to TRBD1. Per the germline V gene, CDR1 is SEHNR and CDR2 is FQNEAQ (reference sequence). CDR3 length: 14 residues. Trimming took 3 bases from V and 6 from J; bases not matched to a gene: 5. The CDR3 reads CASSFRDRDNGYTF. CDR3 nucleotides: TGTGCCAGCAGCTTCCGGGACAGGGATAATGGCTACACCTTC.

This clonotype appeared a few times. V gene TRBV7-9 combines with J gene TRBJ2-2; possibly TRBD1 or TRBD2 for D (5 bases each). The CDR3 is 15 residues long. Germline V lookup: CDR1 SEHNR, CDR2 FQNEAQ (reference sequence). Trimming pared 5 bases from V and 2 bases from J, leaving 12 bases between. The CDR3, as DNA: TGTGCCAGCAGCCAGACCGGGGCCAACACCGGGGAGCTGTTTTTT. Amino acids: CASSQTGANTGELFF.

The chain carries TRBV7-9 and TRBJ1-2; D uncertain. This CDR3 is 13 amino acids long. Germline CDR1 reads SEHNR; CDR2 reads FQNEAQ (reference sequence). V lost 3 bases, J lost 4 bases, and 9 bases lay in between. The CDR3 DNA follows: TGTGCCAGCAGCTTCTACAGCTTCTATGGCTACACCTTC. Amino acid sequence: CASSFYSFYGYTF.

The rearrangement uses TRBV27 and TRBJ1-4; maybe TRBD1 (5 bases). V was pared by 0 bases and J by 0 bases, with 11 bases between. The CDR3 extends over 17 amino acids. The germline V gene encodes CDR1 MNHEY and CDR2 SMNVEV (reference sequence). The CDR3 DNA reads as TGTGCCAGCAGTTTATCGAGGGGACTCACAACTAATGAAAAACTGTTTTTT. Protein: CASSLSRGLTTNEKLFF.

V gene TRBV4-2 combines with J gene TRBJ2-6, with 11 nucleotides matching TRBD2. V trimming: 0 bases; J trimming: 0 bases; junction bases outside the gene matches: 7. This CDR3 contains 20 residues. CDR1 LGHNA and CDR2 YNFKEQ come from the germline V gene. CDR3 DNA sequence: TGTGCCAGCAGCCAAGATCGGGGACTAGCGGTGGGCTCTGGGGCCAACGTCCTGACTTTC. Translation: CASSQDRGLAVGSGANVLTF.

This rearrangement joins TRBV19 to TRBJ1-5, with TRBD1 matching 8 bases. J was trimmed by 9 bases and V by 8 bases; bases with no gene match: 9. Germline assignment: CDR1 LNHDA and CDR2 SQIVND (reference sequence). The CDR3 is made up of 13 amino acids. The CDR3 DNA sequence: TGTGCCAGTTCTAGACAGGGGCTAGGGCCCCAGCATTTT. Its protein product is CASSRQGLGPQHF. Filled out from reference TRBV19 and TRBJ1-5, the complete variable domain reads DGGITQSPKYLFRKEGQNVTLSCEQNLNHDAMYWYRQDPGQGLRLIYYSQIVNDFQKGDIAEGYSVSREKKESFPLTVTSAQKNPTAFYLCASSRQGLGPQHFGDGTRLSIL.

This clonotype has a single count. The chain carries TRBV20-1 and TRBJ2-1; tentatively, D is TRBD1 (6 bases). With 5 bases removed from V and 9 bases from J, the gap between germline ends came to 23 bases. Germline V gene sequence: CDR1 DFQATT, CDR2 SNEGSKA (reference sequence). There are 15 residues in the CDR3. CDR3 coding DNA: TGCAGTGCTCCAGCCGGGACAAGGACGTGGGGTGAGCAGTTCTTC. Amino acids: CSAPAGTRTWGEQFF.

This chain joins TRBV5-1 and TRBJ2-2, with 10 positions matching TRBD2. V gave up 4 bases and J gave up 4 bases; unmatched junction bases: 7. The CDR3 spans 16 residues. Per germline, CDR1 SGHRS and CDR2 YFSETQ. CDR3 sequence (DNA): TGCGCCAGCAGCCCAGGACTAGCGGCCCTCACCGGGGAGCTGTTTTTT. It codes for CASSPGLAALTGELFF.

Only one count was recorded for this clonotype. The V and J genes are TRBV27 and TRBJ2-7; D gene unclear. V lost 5 bases to trimming and J lost 7 bases, with 9 bases between them. CDR1 and CDR2 (germline): MNHEY, SMNVEV (reference sequence). The length of the CDR3 is 11 residues. In DNA form, the CDR3 reads TGTGCCAGCAGTGCTACTGGGGAGCAGTACTTC. Translating it yields CASSATGEQYF.

The chain uses TRBV29-1 and TRBJ1-1; no clear D. The CDR3 loop spans 11 amino acids. CDR1 is SQVTM, CDR2 ANQGSEA, per germline. V dropped 7 bases and J dropped 0 bases, with 6 bases sitting between them. The CDR3 bases are TGCAGCGCTGTAATGAACACTGAAGCTTTCTTT. Protein sequence: CSAVMNTEAFF. Full variable domain (outside the CDR3, taken from reference TRBV29-1 and TRBJ1-1): SAVISQKPSRDICQRGTSLTIQCQVDSQVTMMFWYRQQPGQSLTLIATANQGSEATYESGFVIDKFPISRPNLTFSTLTVSNMSPEDSSIYLCSAVMNTEAFFGQGTRLTVV.

The CDR3 protein is CASSQDYRGRANTGELFF. In DNA form, the CDR3 reads TGCGCCAGCAGCCAAGATTACAGGGGACGAGCGAACACCGGGGAGCTGTTTTTT. The chain combines TRBV4-1 with TRBJ2-2, with TRBD1 identical over 7 bases. The CDR3 spans 18 residues. Germline CDR1 is MGHRA and CDR2 is YSYEKL. J was trimmed by 0 bases and V by 0 bases; bases with no gene match: 7.

This chain links TRBV10-3 with TRBJ1-2; D not resolved. The CDR3 runs 13 residues. Germline V lookup: CDR1 ENHRY, CDR2 SYGVKD. V was trimmed by 5 bases and J by 5 bases, leaving 12 bases between them. CDR3 coding DNA: TGTGCCATCAGTTCCCCTCGGTCATATGGCTACACCTTC. It is translated as CAISSPRSYGYTF.

V gene TRBV20-1 combines with J gene TRBJ2-7; D is tentatively TRBD1 or TRBD2 (5 bases each). The length of the CDR3 is 11 residues. Looked up from germline, CDR1 is DFQATT and CDR2 is SNEGSKA (reference sequence). Trimming removed 1 base from V and 6 bases from J, with 7 bases in between. Here the CDR3 reads CSARAGTEQYF. DNA of the CDR3: TGCAGTGCTAGAGCTGGGACCGAGCAGTACTTC.

The gene calls are TRBV5-1 and TRBJ2-7; D is ambiguous. Germline loops: CDR1 SGHRS, CDR2 YFSETQ. Trimming stripped 0 bases from V and 5 bases from J, with 15 bases between. This CDR3 has 15 amino acids. In DNA, the CDR3 is TGCGCCAGCAGCTTGGAGACGGCCCTTAGGAACGAGCAGTACTTC. Translating it yields CASSLETALRNEQYF.

The chain uses TRBV5-4 and TRBJ2-2, with 9 bases matching TRBD2. Trimming removed 10 bases from V and 5 bases from J; junction bases left unmatched: 15. Germline V gene lookup returns CDR1 SGHNT and CDR2 YYREEE (reference sequence). CDR3 length: 16 residues. The CDR3 loop reads CAAELGGLAGTGELFF. In DNA form, the CDR3 reads TGTGCCGCCGAATTAGGGGGTCTAGCGGGGACCGGGGAGCTGTTTTTT.

The chain links TRBV18 to TRBJ1-1, with a possible D match to TRBD1 (5 bases). The CDR3 totals 13 residues. V lost 3 bases, J lost 3 bases, and 8 bases lay in between. Germline V gene lookup returns CDR1 KGHSH and CDR2 LQKENI. The CDR3 here is CASSPGTDTEAFF. The CDR3 region has the DNA TGTGCCAGCTCACCTGGGACGGACACTGAAGCTTTCTTT.

The gene calls are TRBV28 and TRBJ1-2; possible D gene TRBD1, 6 bases. This CDR3 has 14 amino acids. V gave up 3 bases and J gave up 1 base, with 9 bases separating them. Germline loops: CDR1 MDHEN, CDR2 SYDVKM. CDR3 DNA sequence: TGTGCCAGCAGTTTTAGGACAGATAACTATGGCTACACCTTC. Encoded protein: CASSFRTDNYGYTF.

This chain uses TRBV6-5 with TRBJ2-2, with a tentative D call TRBD2 (5 bases). CDR3 length equals 15 residues. Germline CDR1 MNHEY, CDR2 SVGAGI. Trimming removed 7 bases at V and 3 bases at J, with 15 bases between. The CDR3 DNA is TGTGCCAGCAAACTTGGTGGGAGTTACACCGGGGAGCTGTTTTTT. Amino acid sequence: CASKLGGSYTGELFF.

The chain uses TRBV20-1 and TRBJ2-4; the match to TRBD2 covers 7 bases. Germline CDR1 is DFQATT and CDR2 is SNEGSKA (reference sequence). This CDR3 is built from 13 residues. The ends lost 7 bases at V and 8 bases at J; junction bases unmatched: 11. The chain's CDR3 is CSEVGERGDIQYF. The CDR3 coding sequence is TGCAGTGAGGTCGGCGAGCGGGGAGACATTCAGTACTTC.

The gene calls are TRBV27 and TRBJ2-2; the D gene could be TRBD1 or TRBD2 (5 bases each). V gave up 1 base and J gave up 5 bases, with 14 bases separating them. CDR3 length: 16 amino acids. The germline gives CDR1 MNHEY, CDR2 SMNVEV (reference sequence). The CDR3 DNA is TGTGCCAGCAGTTTATACGGGGCGCGAGAAACCGGGGAGCTGTTTTTT. Translating gives CASSLYGARETGELFF.

The chain recombines TRBV6-2 or TRBV6-3 with TRBJ2-7; 8 bases agree with TRBD2. The CDR3 totals 15 residues. From germline, CDR1 is MNHEY and CDR2 SVGEGT. Losses at the gene ends were 3 bases for V and 1 base for J; bases not matched to a gene: 5. The CDR3 bases are TGTGCCAGCAGTTATGGGCGGGAGGTTTCCTACGAGCAGTACTTC. Protein sequence: CASSYGREVSYEQYF.

The chain carries TRBV7-2 and TRBJ2-3, with a weak D call TRBD2 (5 bases). Germline-derived CDR1 and CDR2 are SGHTA and FQGNSA. The V end lost 5 bases, the J end lost 2 bases, and 17 bases lay between the germline ends. CDR3 length: 16 amino acids. The CDR3 coding sequence is TGTGCCAGCAGCCTCGGACTCCAGTCCCCCACAGATACGCAGTATTTT. As protein: CASSLGLQSPTDTQYF.

This clonotype has more than one count but fewer than ten. CDR3 coding DNA: TGTGCCTGGACGGGTAAAGAGACCCAGTACTTC. This gives the protein CAWTGKETQYF. The V and J genes are TRBV30 and TRBJ2-5; D not resolved. The CDR3 is 11 residues long. Deletions cut 4 bases from V and 3 bases from J, with 6 bases between. From germline, CDR1 is GTSNPN and CDR2 SVGIG (reference sequence).

The chain couples TRBV6-6 to TRBJ1-4; no clear D gene. Trimming removed 5 bases from V and 8 bases from J, with 18 bases in between. The CDR3 sequence is 15 residues long. Germline CDR1 and CDR2: MNHNY and SVGAGI (reference sequence). The DNA of the CDR3 is TGTGCCAGCAGTCCCACCCGGGCTGGTCGAGAAAAACTGTTTTTT. This translates into CASSPTRAGREKLFF.

The genes are TRBV15 and TRBJ2-7; D might be TRBD1 (6 bases). The ends were cut back, 1 base at V and 6 bases at J, with 19 bases in the middle. CDR3 length: 16 residues. CDR1 is LNHNV and CDR2 is YYDKDF in the germline V gene (reference sequence). The CDR3 nucleotides are TGTGCCACCAGCAGAGCTGTGGGGGCTAGCAAGGGCGAGCAGTACTTC. Protein product: CATSRAVGASKGEQYF.